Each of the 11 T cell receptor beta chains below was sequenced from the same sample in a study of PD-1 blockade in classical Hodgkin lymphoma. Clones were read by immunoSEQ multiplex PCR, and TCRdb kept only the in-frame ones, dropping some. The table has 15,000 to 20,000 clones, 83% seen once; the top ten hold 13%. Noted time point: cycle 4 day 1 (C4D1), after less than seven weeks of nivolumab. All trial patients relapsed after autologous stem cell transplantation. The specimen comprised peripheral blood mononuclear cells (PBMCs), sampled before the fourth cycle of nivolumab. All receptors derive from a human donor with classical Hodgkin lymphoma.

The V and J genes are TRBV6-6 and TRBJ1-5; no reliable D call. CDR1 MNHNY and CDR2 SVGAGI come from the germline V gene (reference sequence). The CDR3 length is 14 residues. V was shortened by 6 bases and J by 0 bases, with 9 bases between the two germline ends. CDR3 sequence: CASSPNYSNQPQHF. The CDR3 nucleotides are TGTGCCAGCAGCCCTAATTATAGCAATCAGCCCCAGCATTTT.

The CDR3 sequence is CASSPGPGAHTF. The CDR3 DNA is TGTGCCAGCAGCCCCGGGCCGGGGGCGCACACCTTC. The J gene is TRBJ1-2, the V gene TRBV7-9; the D gene is possibly TRBD1 (6 bases). The germline gives CDR1 SEHNR, CDR2 FQNEAQ (reference sequence). Between the trimmed V and J ends, which lost 5 bases and 12 bases, there was a span of 16 bases. The length of the CDR3 is 12 residues.

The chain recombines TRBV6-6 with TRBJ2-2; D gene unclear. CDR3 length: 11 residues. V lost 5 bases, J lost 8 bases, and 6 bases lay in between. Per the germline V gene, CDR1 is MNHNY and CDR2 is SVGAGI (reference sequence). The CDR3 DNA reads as TGTGCCAGCAGTAACCGGGGGGAGCTGTTTTTT. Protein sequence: CASSNRGELFF.

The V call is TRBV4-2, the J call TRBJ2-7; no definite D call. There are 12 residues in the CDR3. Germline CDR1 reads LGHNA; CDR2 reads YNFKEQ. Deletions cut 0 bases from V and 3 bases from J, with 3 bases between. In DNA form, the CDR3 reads TGTGCCAGCAGCCAAGATCTCTACGAGCAGTACTTC. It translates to CASSQDLYEQYF.

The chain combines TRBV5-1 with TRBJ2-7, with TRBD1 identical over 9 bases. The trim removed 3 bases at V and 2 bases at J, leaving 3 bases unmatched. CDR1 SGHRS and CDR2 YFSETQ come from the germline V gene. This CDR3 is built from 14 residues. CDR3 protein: CASSSGTGTYEQYF. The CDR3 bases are TGCGCCAGCAGCTCCGGGACAGGGACCTACGAGCAGTACTTC.

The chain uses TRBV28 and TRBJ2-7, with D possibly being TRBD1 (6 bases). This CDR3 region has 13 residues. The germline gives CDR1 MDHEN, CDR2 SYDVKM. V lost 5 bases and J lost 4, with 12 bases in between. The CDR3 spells CASSVGQQYEQYF. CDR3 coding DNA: TGTGCCAGCAGTGTAGGACAGCAGTACGAGCAGTACTTC.

Here the CDR3 DNA reads TGCGCCAGCAGTCCGGCAGGGGGCGCGAACGCCAATGAGCAGTTCTTC. This gives the protein CASSPAGGANANEQFF. This chain connects TRBV5-1 to TRBJ2-1, with 8 bases that match TRBD1. This CDR3 comprises 16 residues. CDR1 is SGHRS and CDR2 is YFSETQ in the germline V gene. V lost 5 bases, J lost 6 bases, and 13 bases stayed unmatched.

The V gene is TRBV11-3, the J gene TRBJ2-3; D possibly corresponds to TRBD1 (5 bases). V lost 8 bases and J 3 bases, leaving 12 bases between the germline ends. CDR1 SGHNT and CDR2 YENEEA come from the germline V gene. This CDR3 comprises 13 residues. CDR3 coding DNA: TGTGCCAGCGGGGCAGGCCTTACAGATACGCAGTATTTT. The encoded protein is CASGAGLTDTQYF. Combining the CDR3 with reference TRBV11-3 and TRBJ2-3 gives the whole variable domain EAGVVQSPRYKIIEKKQPVAFWCNPISGHNTLYWYLQNLGQGPELLIRYENEEAVDDSQLPKDRFSAERLKGVDSTLKIQPAELGDSAVYLCASGAGLTDTQYFGPGTRLTVL.

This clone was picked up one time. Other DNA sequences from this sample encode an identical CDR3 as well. The CDR3 region has the DNA TGTGCCAGCAGTTACCGACAAAACACTGAAGCTTTCTTT. This codes for CASSYRQNTEAFF. This chain links TRBV6-6 with TRBJ1-1; no reliable D call. The CDR3 length is 13 residues. CDR1 is MNHNY and CDR2 is SVGAGI in the germline V gene (reference sequence). V gave up 2 bases and J gave up 2 bases, with 6 bases separating them.

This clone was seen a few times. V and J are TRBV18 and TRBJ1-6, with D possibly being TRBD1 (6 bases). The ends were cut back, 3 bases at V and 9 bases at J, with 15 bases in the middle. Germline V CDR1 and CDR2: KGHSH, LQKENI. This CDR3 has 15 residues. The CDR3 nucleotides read TGTGCCAGCTCACCGCTACAGGGAGGAGGTTCACCCCTCCACTTT. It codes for CASSPLQGGGSPLHF. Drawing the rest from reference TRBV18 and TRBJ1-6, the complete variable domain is NAGVMQNPRHLVRRRGQEARLRCSPMKGHSHVYWYRQLPEEGLKFMVYLQKENIIDESGMPKERFSAEFPKEGPSILRIQQVVRGDSAAYFCASSPLQGGGSPLHFGNGTRLTVT.

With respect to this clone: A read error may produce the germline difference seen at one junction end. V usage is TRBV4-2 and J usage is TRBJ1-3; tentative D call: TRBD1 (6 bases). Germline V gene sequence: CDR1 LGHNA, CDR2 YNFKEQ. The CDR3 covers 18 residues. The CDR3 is CAGSQVGVLQGSGNTIYF. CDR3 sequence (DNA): TGTGCCGGCAGCCAAGTCGGCGTACTACAGGGTTCTGGAAACACCATATATTTT.